The T cell receptor (beta chain) described here comes from a study of blood T cell repertoires in COVID-19. The assay was immunoSEQ multiplex PCR, and TCRdb's table has in-frame clones only and misses some. In the table there are about 140,000 clones, about 90% of which are singletons. V lost 4 bases to trimming and J lost 2 bases; unmatched junction nucleotides: 11. The germline V gene encodes CDR1 LGHNA and CDR2 YSLEER. The CDR3 contains 17 residues. The chain carries TRBV4-3 and TRBJ2-3; TRBD2 aligns across 8 bases. Sequenced: peripheral blood. The sequence was obtained from a man aged 55 to 70 with active or convalescent COVID-19. In nucleotides, the CDR3 is TGCGCCAGCAGCCCCTACCTGGCGGGAGGAACCACAGATACGCAGTATTTT. It yields the protein CASSPYLAGGTTDTQYF.